This is a list of T cell receptor beta chains from one sample in a study of regulatory T cells in long-lasting Graves disease. Each CDR3 protein is one row after TCRdb ran MiXCR on the multiplex PCR reads. The data contain about 340,000 distinct CDR3 sequences, around 20% of them singletons. Specimen: peripheral blood mononuclear cells (PBMCs), collected when the disease was refractory, from a patient treated with antithyroid drugs. Receptors were obtained from a female donor with Graves disease. Each CDR3 is given with its conserved first and last residue. The D gene is left open where the match is weak. Size values are once, few and many counts, or a class for expanded clones, and some rows have none.

DNA: TGCGCCAGCAGCCGGACAGGGGGAAGGACTGGAAACACCATATATTTT
CDR3: CASSRTGGRTGNTIYF
V: TRBV5-1
J: TRBJ1-3
length: 16
D: TRBD1
size: -

DNA: TGTGCCAGCATCCTTCAGGGAGTCACTGAAGCTTTCTTT
CDR3: CASILQGVTEAFF
V: TRBV12-3/TRBV12-4
J: TRBJ1-1
length: 13
D: -
size: many

DNA: TGTGCCAGCAGTGAAGGAGTAGGGGGCGAGGGTGGCTACACCTTC
CDR3: CASSEGVGGEGGYTF
V: TRBV2
J: TRBJ1-2
length: 15
D: TRBD1
size: -

DNA: TGTGCCAGCAGCCAGACTAGTGGACACACCGGGGAGCTGTTTTTT
CDR3: CASSQTSGHTGELFF
V: TRBV12-3/TRBV12-4
J: TRBJ2-2
length: 15
D: -
size: many

DNA: TGTGCCAGCAGTGATGGGGGGGGGCCCTACGAGCAGTACTTC
CDR3: CASSDGGGPYEQYF
V: TRBV6-1
J: TRBJ2-7
length: 14
D: -
size: many

DNA: TGTGCCAGCAGCGTGAGGTCGTCGTCTCCATCCCACCCCAACTATGGCTACACCTTC
CDR3: CASSVRSSSPSHPNYGYTF
V: TRBV9
J: TRBJ1-2
length: 19
D: -
size: -

DNA: TGTGCCAGCAGCATCAACAGGGGGCCCCACGAGCAGTACTTC
CDR3: CASSINRGPHEQYF
V: TRBV11-1
J: TRBJ2-7
length: 14
D: TRBD1
size: -

DNA: TGCAGCGTGGGCGGGACAGGGAATGAGCAGTTCTTC
CDR3: CSVGGTGNEQFF
V: TRBV29-1
J: TRBJ2-1
length: 12
D: TRBD1
size: few

DNA: TGTGCCAGCAGCCTTACCCTTCTCACTGAAGCTTTCTTT
CDR3: CASSLTLLTEAFF
V: TRBV7-2
J: TRBJ1-1
length: 13
D: -
size: -

DNA: TGTGCCAGCAGCGGGGGAGGCCGAGAGACCCAGTACTTC
CDR3: CASSGGGRETQYF
V: TRBV13
J: TRBJ2-5
length: 13
D: -
size: few

DNA: TGTGCCATAGGGTATGGAGGGGAGGGGTACGAGCAGTACTTC
CDR3: CAIGYGGEGYEQYF
V: TRBV10-3
J: TRBJ2-7
length: 14
D: TRBD2
size: few

DNA: TGTGCCATCGGTAGGCAAGAGACCCAGTACTTC
CDR3: CAIGRQETQYF
V: TRBV10-3
J: TRBJ2-5
length: 11
D: -
size: -

DNA: TGCAGTGCGACGGGACAGGGCCCCTACGAGCAGTACTTC
CDR3: CSATGQGPYEQYF
V: TRBV20-1
J: TRBJ2-7
length: 13
D: TRBD1
size: many

DNA: TGTGCCAGCAGTTTACGGGACACCGGATGGGGCTACACCTTC
CDR3: CASSLRDTGWGYTF
V: TRBV12-3/TRBV12-4
J: TRBJ1-2
length: 14
D: -
size: many

DNA: TGTGCCAGCAGCAAACAGGGGGTGCCTGAAGCTTTCTTT
CDR3: CASSKQGVPEAFF
V: TRBV6-1
J: TRBJ1-1
length: 13
D: TRBD1
size: -

DNA: TGCGCCAGCAGCCAAGAGGAGAGACGGTCGCTGTTTTTT
CDR3: CASSQEERRSLFF
V: TRBV4-1
J: TRBJ1-4
length: 13
D: -
size: few

DNA: TGTGCCATCAGCGAGTACGACAGCAACTTTGAAGCTTTCTTT
CDR3: CAISEYDSNFEAFF
V: TRBV10-3
J: TRBJ1-1
length: 14
D: -
size: -

DNA: TGTGCCAGCAGTTCCGCCGGCGGGGGGCTGGACGGGAGGTACGAGCAGTACTTC
CDR3: CASSSAGGGLDGRYEQYF
V: TRBV28
J: TRBJ2-7
length: 18
D: TRBD2
size: many

DNA: TGTGCCACCAGCGGGCCTGGGAAGGGGTACGAGCAGTACTTC
CDR3: CATSGPGKGYEQYF
V: TRBV15
J: TRBJ2-7
length: 14
D: -
size: few

DNA: TGTGCCAGCAGCCTTAGGGCGGAGGGCACCGGGGAGCTGTTTTTT
CDR3: CASSLRAEGTGELFF
V: TRBV4-2
J: TRBJ2-2
length: 15
D: -
size: few

DNA: TGTGCCAGCAGCTTAGAAAGCTCGGGCACTGAAGCTTTCTTT
CDR3: CASSLESSGTEAFF
V: TRBV7-2
J: TRBJ1-1
length: 14
D: -
size: -

DNA: TGTGCCAGCAGCCAAGAAAGGGTCAGCGGGAGGGCCGGGTGGCAAGAGACCCAGTACTTC
CDR3: CASSQERVSGRAGWQETQYF
V: TRBV3-1
J: TRBJ2-5
length: 20
D: TRBD2
size: few

DNA: TGTGCCAGCAGCCTCTCAGACGTACGCTCCTACGAGCAGTACTTC
CDR3: CASSLSDVRSYEQYF
V: TRBV7-9
J: TRBJ2-7
length: 15
D: -
size: -

DNA: TGTGCCAGCGGGGCGTACGGGACTGAAGCTTTCTTT
CDR3: CASGAYGTEAFF
V: TRBV28
J: TRBJ1-1
length: 12
D: -
size: many

DNA: TGTGCTGGCAGCTTAGCGCTGGGGGCCGGTCGGGAGACCCAGTACTTC
CDR3: CAGSLALGAGRETQYF
V: TRBV7-7
J: TRBJ2-5
length: 16
D: -
size: -

DNA: TGTGCCAGCAGCCAGACAGGGACCGATCTCGGCTACACCTTC
CDR3: CASSQTGTDLGYTF
V: TRBV5-1
J: TRBJ1-2
length: 14
D: TRBD1
size: -

DNA: TGCAGTGCTAGAGATAGGGGGGCAGCTAACTATGGCTACACCTTC
CDR3: CSARDRGAANYGYTF
V: TRBV20-1
J: TRBJ1-2
length: 15
D: -
size: many

DNA: TGTGCCTATATCCCTCGGAGACATAGCTCCTATAATTCACCCCTCCACTTT
CDR3: CAYIPRRHSSYNSPLHF
V: TRBV30
J: TRBJ1-6
length: 17
D: -
size: -

DNA: TGTGCCAGCAGTTTAGGAGACAGGGGGGGCACTGAAGCTTTCTTT
CDR3: CASSLGDRGGTEAFF
V: TRBV12-3/TRBV12-4
J: TRBJ1-1
length: 15
D: TRBD1
size: many

DNA: TGTGCCAGCAGCTTAGTAGGAGGCCGGCGGGGTTCGGGGTCGCCTCAAGAGACCCAGTACTTC
CDR3: CASSLVGGRRGSGSPQETQYF
V: TRBV7-9
J: TRBJ2-5
length: 21
D: -
size: many

DNA: TGTGCCAGCGCTAGCGTCTACAATGAGCAGTTCTTC
CDR3: CASASVYNEQFF
V: TRBV12-3/TRBV12-4
J: TRBJ2-1
length: 12
D: -
size: -

DNA: TGTGCCAGCAAGGCAGGGGGTAGTGGCTACACCTTC
CDR3: CASKAGGSGYTF
V: TRBV28
J: TRBJ1-2
length: 12
D: TRBD1
size: few

DNA: TGTGCCAGCAACCTTATAGGCGCAACTAATGAAAAACTGTTTTTT
CDR3: CASNLIGATNEKLFF
V: TRBV6-2/TRBV6-3
J: TRBJ1-4
length: 15
D: -
size: few

DNA: TGTGCCAGCAGCCACGACTACTACACCGGGGAGCTGTTTTTT
CDR3: CASSHDYYTGELFF
V: TRBV7-2
J: TRBJ2-2
length: 14
D: -
size: many

DNA: TGTGCCAGTAGTATAGCTCGGACAGGGGGAACGAACACCGGGGAGCTGTTTTTT
CDR3: CASSIARTGGTNTGELFF
V: TRBV19
J: TRBJ2-2
length: 18
D: TRBD1
size: -

DNA: TGTGCCAGCACGGTAGAGGACAGGGGAATCCACGAGCAGTACTTC
CDR3: CASTVEDRGIHEQYF
V: TRBV6-1
J: TRBJ2-7
length: 15
D: TRBD1
size: many

DNA: TGTGCCAGCAGCCAAGCGCAGACAGAAGCTAACTATGGCTACACCTTC
CDR3: CASSQAQTEANYGYTF
V: TRBV3-1
J: TRBJ1-2
length: 16
D: -
size: -

DNA: TGTGCCAGCAGCTTGGATGTCCGAGGAGGGAATTCACCCCTCCACTTT
CDR3: CASSLDVRGGNSPLHF
V: TRBV5-5
J: TRBJ1-6
length: 16
D: -
size: -

DNA: TGCGCCAGCAGCTTGGAAGCCCGCTATGGCTACACCTTC
CDR3: CASSLEARYGYTF
V: TRBV5-1
J: TRBJ1-2
length: 13
D: -
size: few

DNA: TGCGCCAGCTCCGGACAGGGCACCGGGGCCAACGTCCTGACTTTC
CDR3: CASSGQGTGANVLTF
V: TRBV10-2
J: TRBJ2-6
length: 15
D: TRBD1
size: many

DNA: TGTGCCAGCAGCGTAGGGGTGTCAGGGACAGGGACCTATGGCTACACCTTC
CDR3: CASSVGVSGTGTYGYTF
V: TRBV9
J: TRBJ1-2
length: 17
D: TRBD1
size: many

DNA: TGTGCCAGCAGCTTATCCAGAACCAATGAAAAACTGTTTTTT
CDR3: CASSLSRTNEKLFF
V: TRBV7-2
J: TRBJ1-4
length: 14
D: -
size: -

DNA: TGTGCCAGCAGTTACTCGCCTCGTAGCAATCAGCCCCAGCATTTT
CDR3: CASSYSPRSNQPQHF
V: TRBV6-2/TRBV6-3
J: TRBJ1-5
length: 15
D: -
size: many

DNA: TGCAGCGTTGAAGTCCAACAGGCGGATGAAAAACTGTTTTTT
CDR3: CSVEVQQADEKLFF
V: TRBV29-1
J: TRBJ1-4
length: 14
D: -
size: many

DNA: TGTGCCTGGAACCCAGGGACAGGGGGTACTCAGCCCCAGCATTTT
CDR3: CAWNPGTGGTQPQHF
V: TRBV30
J: TRBJ1-5
length: 15
D: TRBD1
size: few

DNA: TGTGCCAGCAGCTCCAAGGATCTAGCGACTAGCACAGATACGCAGTATTTT
CDR3: CASSSKDLATSTDTQYF
V: TRBV7-3
J: TRBJ2-3
length: 17
D: -
size: few

DNA: TGTGCCAGCAGCTGGGGACAGAGCTCTGGAAACACCATATATTTT
CDR3: CASSWGQSSGNTIYF
V: TRBV7-8
J: TRBJ1-3
length: 15
D: TRBD1
size: -

DNA: TGTGCCAGCAGATCCGGACTAGCGGGAGCCCACAATGAGCAGTTCTTC
CDR3: CASRSGLAGAHNEQFF
V: TRBV7-9
J: TRBJ2-1
length: 16
D: TRBD2
size: -

DNA: TGCAGCGCCGGGCTTTTGGGACAGAACTATGGCTACACCTTC
CDR3: CSAGLLGQNYGYTF
V: TRBV29-1
J: TRBJ1-2
length: 14
D: TRBD1
size: -

DNA: TGTGCCAGCAGCTTAGCGGGAGTCCCCACCTACGAGCAGTACTTC
CDR3: CASSLAGVPTYEQYF
V: TRBV2
J: TRBJ2-7
length: 15
D: TRBD2
size: -

DNA: TGTGCCAGCAGCCGCTCCGGGACCTACGAGCAGTACTTC
CDR3: CASSRSGTYEQYF
V: TRBV11-3
J: TRBJ2-7
length: 13
D: -
size: many

DNA: TGTGCCAGCAGCTTAGCGGCAGAGTCACCCCTCCACTTT
CDR3: CASSLAAESPLHF
V: TRBV7-2
J: TRBJ1-6
length: 13
D: -
size: many

DNA: TGTGCCAGCAGCCCCGTCCCCTGGCGGGAGGGTGCCTACGAGCAGTACTTC
CDR3: CASSPVPWREGAYEQYF
V: TRBV28
J: TRBJ2-7
length: 17
D: TRBD2
size: many

DNA: TGTGCCAGCAGACCGGGACAGGCATACGAGCAGTACTTC
CDR3: CASRPGQAYEQYF
V: TRBV28
J: TRBJ2-7
length: 13
D: TRBD1
size: many